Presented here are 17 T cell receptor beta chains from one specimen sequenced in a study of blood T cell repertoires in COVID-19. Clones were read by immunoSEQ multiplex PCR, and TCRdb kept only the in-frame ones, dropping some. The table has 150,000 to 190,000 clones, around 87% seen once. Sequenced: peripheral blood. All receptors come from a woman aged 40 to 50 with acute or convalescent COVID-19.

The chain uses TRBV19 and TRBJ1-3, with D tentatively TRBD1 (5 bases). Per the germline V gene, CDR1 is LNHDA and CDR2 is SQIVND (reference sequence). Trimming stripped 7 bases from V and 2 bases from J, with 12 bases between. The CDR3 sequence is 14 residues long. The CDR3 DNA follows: TGTGCCAGTACCAGATCAGGGACTGGAAACACCATATATTTT. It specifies CASTRSGTGNTIYF.

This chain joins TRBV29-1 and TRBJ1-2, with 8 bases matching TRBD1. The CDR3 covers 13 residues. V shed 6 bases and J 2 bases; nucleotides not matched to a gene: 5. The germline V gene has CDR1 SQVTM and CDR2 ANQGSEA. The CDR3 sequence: CSVGQGINYGYTF. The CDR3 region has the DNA TGCAGCGTCGGACAGGGCATCAACTATGGCTACACCTTC.

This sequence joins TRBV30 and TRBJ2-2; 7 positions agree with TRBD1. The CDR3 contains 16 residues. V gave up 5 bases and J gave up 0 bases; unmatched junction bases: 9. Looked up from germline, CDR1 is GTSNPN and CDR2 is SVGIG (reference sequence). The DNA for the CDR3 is TGTGCCTGGGACAGGGCCTCCTTGTCGAACACCGGGGAGCTGTTTTTT. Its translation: CAWDRASLSNTGELFF.

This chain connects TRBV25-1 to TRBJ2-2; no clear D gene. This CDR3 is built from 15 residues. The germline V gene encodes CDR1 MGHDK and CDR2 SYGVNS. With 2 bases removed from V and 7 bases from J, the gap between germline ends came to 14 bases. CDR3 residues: CASSEKTDHSGELFF. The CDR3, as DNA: TGTGCCAGCAGTGAAAAAACAGACCACAGCGGGGAGCTGTTTTTT.

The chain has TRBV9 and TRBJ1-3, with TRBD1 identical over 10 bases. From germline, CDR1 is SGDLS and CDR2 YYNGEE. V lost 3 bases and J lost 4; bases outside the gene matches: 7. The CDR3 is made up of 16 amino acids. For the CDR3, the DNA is TGTGCCAGCAGCGATGAGGACAGGGGGAGAGGAAACACCATATATTTT. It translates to CASSDEDRGRGNTIYF. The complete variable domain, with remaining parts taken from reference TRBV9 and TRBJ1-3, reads DSGVTQTPKHLITATGQRVTLRCSPRSGDLSVYWYQQSLDQGLQFLIQYYNGEERAKGNILERFSAQQFPDLHSELNLSSLELGDSALYFCASSDEDRGRGNTIYFGEGSWLTVV.

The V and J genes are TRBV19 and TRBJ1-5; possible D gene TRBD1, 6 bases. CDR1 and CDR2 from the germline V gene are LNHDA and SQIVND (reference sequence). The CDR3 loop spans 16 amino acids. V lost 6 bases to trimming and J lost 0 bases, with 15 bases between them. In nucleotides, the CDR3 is TGTGCCAGTAGGGGAATACAGGGCCGTAGCAATCAGCCCCAGCATTTT. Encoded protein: CASRGIQGRSNQPQHF.

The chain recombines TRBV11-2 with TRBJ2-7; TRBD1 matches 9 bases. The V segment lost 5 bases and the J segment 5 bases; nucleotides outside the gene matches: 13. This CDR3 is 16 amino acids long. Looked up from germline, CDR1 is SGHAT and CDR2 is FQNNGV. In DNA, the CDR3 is TGTGCCAGCAGCCCCCAACGGGGACAGGGTTTTAACGAGCAGTACTTC. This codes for CASSPQRGQGFNEQYF.

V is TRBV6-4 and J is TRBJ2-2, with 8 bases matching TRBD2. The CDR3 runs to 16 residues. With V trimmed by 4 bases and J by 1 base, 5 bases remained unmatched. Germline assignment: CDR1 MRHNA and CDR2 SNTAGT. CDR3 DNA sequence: TGTGCCAGCAGTGTCCGGACTAGCAGGAACACCGGGGAGCTGTTTTTT. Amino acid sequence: CASSVRTSRNTGELFF.

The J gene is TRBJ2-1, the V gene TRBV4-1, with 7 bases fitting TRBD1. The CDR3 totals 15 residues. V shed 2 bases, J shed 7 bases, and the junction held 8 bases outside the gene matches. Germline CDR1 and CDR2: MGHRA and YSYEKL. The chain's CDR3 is CASSQWNDRVNEQFF. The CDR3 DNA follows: TGCGCCAGCAGCCAATGGAATGACAGGGTAAATGAGCAGTTCTTC.

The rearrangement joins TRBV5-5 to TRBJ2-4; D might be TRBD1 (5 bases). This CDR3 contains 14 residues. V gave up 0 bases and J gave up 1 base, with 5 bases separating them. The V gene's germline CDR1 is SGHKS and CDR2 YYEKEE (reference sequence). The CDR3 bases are TGTGCCAGCAGCTTGGCAGGGGCCAAAAACATTCAGTACTTC. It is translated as CASSLAGAKNIQYF.

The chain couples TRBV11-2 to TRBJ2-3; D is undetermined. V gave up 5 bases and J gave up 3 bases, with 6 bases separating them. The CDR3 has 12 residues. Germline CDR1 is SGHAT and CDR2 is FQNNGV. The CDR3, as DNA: TGTGCCAGCAGCCGAGGAACAGATACGCAGTATTTT. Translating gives CASSRGTDTQYF.

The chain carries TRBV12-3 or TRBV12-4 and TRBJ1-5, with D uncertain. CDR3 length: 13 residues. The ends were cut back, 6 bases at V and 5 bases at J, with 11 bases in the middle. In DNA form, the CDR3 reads TGTGCCAGCAGCCCTGACATTTATCAGCCCCAGCATTTT. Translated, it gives CASSPDIYQPQHF.

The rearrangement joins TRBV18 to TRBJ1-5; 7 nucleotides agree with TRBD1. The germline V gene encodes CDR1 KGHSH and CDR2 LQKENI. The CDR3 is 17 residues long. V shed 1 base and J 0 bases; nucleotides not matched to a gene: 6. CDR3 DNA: TGTGCCAGCTCACCACTACACGACAGGGATAGCAATCAGCCCCAGCATTTT. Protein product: CASSPLHDRDSNQPQHF.

The CDR3 region is CASSLVKRTTFYEQYF. CDR3 coding DNA: TGTGCCAGCAGCTTAGTAAAGCGGACCACTTTCTACGAGCAGTACTTC. The chain couples TRBV7-9 to TRBJ2-7, with TRBD2 as a possible D gene (5 bases). Trimming took off 1 base at V and 3 bases at J, with 16 bases between the two ends. The CDR3 is made up of 16 amino acids. Germline values: CDR1 SEHNR, CDR2 FQNEAQ (reference sequence). The full variable domain, in which reference TRBV7-9 and TRBJ2-7 provide the parts outside the CDR3, is DTGVSQNPRHKITKRGQNVTFRCDPISEHNRLYWYRQTLGQGPEFLTYFQNEAQLEKSRLLSDRFSAERPKGSFSTLEIQRTEQGDSAMYLCASSLVKRTTFYEQYFGPGTRLTVT.

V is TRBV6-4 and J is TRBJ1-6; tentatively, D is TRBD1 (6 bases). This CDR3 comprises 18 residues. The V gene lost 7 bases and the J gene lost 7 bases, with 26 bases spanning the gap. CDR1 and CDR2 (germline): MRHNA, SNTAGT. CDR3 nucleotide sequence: TGTGCCAGCATCAAAGAAAAACGACAGGACCGAGTAAATTCACCCCTCCACTTT. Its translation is CASIKEKRQDRVNSPLHF.

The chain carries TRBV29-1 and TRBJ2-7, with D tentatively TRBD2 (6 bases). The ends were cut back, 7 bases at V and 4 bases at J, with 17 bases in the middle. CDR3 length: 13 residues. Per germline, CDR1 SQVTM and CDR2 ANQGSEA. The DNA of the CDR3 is TGCAGCGGTGAGGACGAAGGAGGGTACGAGCAGTACTTC. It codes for CSGEDEGGYEQYF.

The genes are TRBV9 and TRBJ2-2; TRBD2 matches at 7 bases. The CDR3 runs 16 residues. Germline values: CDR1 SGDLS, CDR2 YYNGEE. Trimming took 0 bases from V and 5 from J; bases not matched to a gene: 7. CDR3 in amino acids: CASSVGLAAGTGELFF. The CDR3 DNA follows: TGTGCCAGCAGCGTAGGGCTAGCGGCGGGGACCGGGGAGCTGTTTTTT. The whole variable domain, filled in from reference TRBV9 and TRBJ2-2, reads DSGVTQTPKHLITATGQRVTLRCSPRSGDLSVYWYQQSLDQGLQFLIQYYNGEERAKGNILERFSAQQFPDLHSELNLSSLELGDSALYFCASSVGLAAGTGELFFGEGSRLTVL.